This is a list of T cell receptor beta chains from one sample in a study of PD-1 blockade in classical Hodgkin lymphoma. Libraries were prepared by immunoSEQ multiplex PCR; TCRdb keeps only in-frame clonotypes and omits some of them. The data contain tens of thousands of clones, around 90% of them singletons. Source: CD4+ T cells from blood, taken at baseline. These receptors all stem from a human donor with classical Hodgkin lymphoma. CDR3s include the opening cysteine and the closing phenylalanine or tryptophan. A D gene is named only where the DNA matches it firmly. Size tells how often a clone was seen (once, few, many) or the class of an expanded clone, and some rows leave it out.

cdr3_aa | cdr3_nt | clone_size | v_call | d_call | j_call
CASSPPSGSYEQYF | TGTGCCAGCTCACCACCGAGCGGCTCCTACGAGCAGTACTTC | . | TRBV18 | . | TRBJ2-7
CASTLAGATDTQYF | TGTGCCAGCACATTAGCGGGAGCCACAGATACGCAGTATTTT | once | TRBV2 | TRBD2 | TRBJ2-3
CASSLFADTDTQYF | TGTGCCAGCAGTTTGTTTGCAGACACAGATACGCAGTATTTT | . | TRBV28 | . | TRBJ2-3
CASSSTGLQTQYF | TGCGCCAGCAGCTCAACGGGACTTCAAACGCAGTATTTT | once | TRBV5-1 | . | TRBJ2-3
CASSVERESDTQYF | TGTGCCAGCAGTGTGGAGCGGGAGTCCGATACGCAGTATTTT | . | TRBV2 | TRBD2 | TRBJ2-3
CASSLGGSGSSYEQYF | TGTGCCAGCAGCTTAGGTGGATCAGGCAGCTCCTACGAGCAGTACTTC | . | TRBV11-2 | . | TRBJ2-7
CSAEYRSEQYF | TGCAGTGCTGAGTATCGCTCCGAGCAGTACTTC | . | TRBV20-1 | . | TRBJ2-7
CASSSQTATGTGNEQFF | TGTGCCAGCAGCTCACAAACCGCGACAGGGACGGGCAATGAGCAGTTCTTC | . | TRBV5-4 | TRBD1 | TRBJ2-1
CASGSGGGNTIYF | TGTGCCAGCGGTTCGGGGGGAGGAAACACCATATATTTT | . | TRBV9 | . | TRBJ1-3
CASSYAAGVTGELFF | TGTGCCAGCAGTTACGCCGCGGGGGTCACCGGGGAGCTGTTTTTT | once | TRBV6-5 | TRBD2 | TRBJ2-2
CASKTGPTDTQYF | TGCGCCAGTAAGACAGGCCCGACAGATACGCAGTATTTT | . | TRBV23-1 | . | TRBJ2-3
CASSIMTGSTEAFF | TGTGCCAGCAGCATTATGACAGGGAGCACTGAAGCTTTCTTT | few | TRBV27 | TRBD1 | TRBJ1-1
CASNPRALVNTEAFF | TGCGCCAGCAACCCCAGAGCCTTGGTAAACACTGAAGCTTTCTTT | . | TRBV10-2 | . | TRBJ1-1
CASSVPGGAGGANVLTF | TGTGCCAGCAGTGTTCCCGGGGGCGCCGGTGGGGCCAACGTCCTGACTTTC | . | TRBV6-1 | . | TRBJ2-6
CASSLKGLAGPSYNEQFF | TGCGCCAGCAGCTTGAAAGGACTAGCGGGACCCTCCTACAATGAGCAGTTCTTC | . | TRBV5-1 | TRBD2 | TRBJ2-1
CAISWEGGEQYF | TGTGCCATCTCTTGGGAAGGAGGCGAGCAGTACTTC | . | TRBV7-8 | . | TRBJ2-7
CASTFEDRALNYGYTF | TGTGCCAGTACTTTTGAGGACAGGGCCCTCAACTATGGCTACACCTTC | . | TRBV19 | TRBD1 | TRBJ1-2
CASSQGRPGRSYNEQFF | TGCGCCAGCAGCCAAGGGAGACCCGGACGCTCCTACAATGAGCAGTTCTTC | . | TRBV4-1 | . | TRBJ2-1
CAWSEKTSGPYNEQFF | TGTGCCTGGAGTGAAAAGACTAGCGGGCCCTACAATGAGCAGTTCTTC | . | TRBV30 | TRBD2 | TRBJ2-1
CASSSLAGVLTGELFF | TGTGCCAGCAGTTCTCTAGCGGGAGTCCTCACCGGGGAGCTGTTTTTT | . | TRBV6-5 | TRBD2 | TRBJ2-2
CASRTNTEAFF | TGTGCCAGCAGAACGAACACTGAAGCTTTCTTT | few | TRBV2 | . | TRBJ1-1
CASSQARGGGTEAFF | TGCGCCAGCAGCCAAGCGAGGGGCGGGGGCACTGAAGCTTTCTTT | once | TRBV4-1 | . | TRBJ1-1
CASSEFAGAYEQYF | TGTGCCAGCAGTGAATTTGCGGGAGCCTACGAGCAGTACTTC | once | TRBV6-1 | TRBD2 | TRBJ2-7
CASLTRVRPAPLATDTQYF | TGTGCCAGTTTGACGAGGGTGCGGCCGGCCCCCCTGGCGACAGATACGCAGTATTTT | . | TRBV12-1 | . | TRBJ2-3
CASSFQQENQPQHF | TGTGCCAGCAGCTTCCAACAGGAGAATCAGCCCCAGCATTTT | . | TRBV7-8 | . | TRBJ1-5
CASSLADWDTEAFF | TGTGCCAGCAGCTTGGCCGATTGGGACACTGAAGCTTTCTTT | . | TRBV5-4 | . | TRBJ1-1
CASSLLAGDIIVQFF | TGTGCCAGCAGTTTACTAGCGGGAGATATCATAGTCCAGTTCTTC | . | TRBV27 | TRBD2 | TRBJ2-1
CASSSGSPKNIQYF | TGCGCCAGCAGCTCAGGGTCTCCCAAAAACATTCAGTACTTC | once | TRBV10-1 | . | TRBJ2-4
CASSPRLADSYEQYF | TGTGCCAGCTCACCCCGACTAGCGGACTCCTACGAGCAGTACTTC | . | TRBV18 | TRBD2 | TRBJ2-7
CASSQGTRDYEQYF | TGTGCCAGCAGCCAAGGGACACGAGACTACGAGCAGTACTTC | . | TRBV7-9 | . | TRBJ2-7
CASAGQGALSSYNEQFF | TGTGCCAGCGCGGGTCAGGGCGCCTTGAGCTCCTACAATGAGCAGTTCTTC | . | TRBV2 | . | TRBJ2-1
CASRSGTTIGLGYTF | TGCGCCAGCCGCTCCGGGACAACGATAGGTCTTGGCTACACCTTC | . | TRBV5-1 | . | TRBJ1-2
CAWSVELRPYGYTF | TGTGCCTGGAGTGTAGAGTTGCGGCCCTATGGCTACACCTTC | . | TRBV30 | . | TRBJ1-2
CASSYLEGQHF | TGTGCCAGCAGTTACCTCGAGGGACAGCATTTT | . | TRBV6-6 | . | TRBJ1-5
CASRGMGNQPQHF | TGTGCCAGCAGAGGAATGGGGAATCAGCCCCAGCATTTT | . | TRBV2 | . | TRBJ1-5
CASSDHSGMAGSTDTQYF | TGTGCCAGCAGTGACCATTCTGGGATGGCAGGAAGCACAGATACGCAGTATTTT | . | TRBV6-4 | . | TRBJ2-3
CASSWGTEARNTGELFF | TGTGCCAGCAGCTGGGGGACAGAAGCGAGAAACACCGGGGAGCTGTTTTTT | . | TRBV27 | TRBD1 | TRBJ2-2
CASSAGVWTDTQYF | TGTGCCAGCAGTGCAGGGGTTTGGACAGATACGCAGTATTTT | . | TRBV6-1 | . | TRBJ2-3
CASSRGPSGDTEAFF | TGCGCCAGCAGCCGCGGGCCCAGCGGGGACACTGAAGCTTTCTTT | . | TRBV4-1 | . | TRBJ1-1
CSVDYEQFF | TGCAGCGTTGACTATGAGCAGTTCTTC | . | TRBV29-1 | . | TRBJ2-1
CASSEESPGYQPQHF | TGTGCCAGCAGTGAAGAATCCCCGGGGTATCAGCCCCAGCATTTT | . | TRBV6-1 | . | TRBJ1-5
CASRGVNTEAFF | TGTGCCAGCAGGGGAGTGAACACTGAAGCTTTCTTT | . | TRBV6-1 | . | TRBJ1-1
CASFKRSTDTQYF | TGTGCCAGCTTTAAGCGGAGCACAGATACGCAGTATTTT | once | TRBV6-5 | . | TRBJ2-3
CATSRDRGAIGDEQFF | TGTGCCACCAGCAGAGATCGGGGGGCGATTGGCGATGAGCAGTTCTTC | . | TRBV15 | . | TRBJ2-1
CASSQSGGQGIGNEKLFF | TGTGCCAGCAGCCAATCGGGAGGACAGGGGATCGGTAATGAAAAACTGTTTTTT | . | TRBV4-2 | TRBD1 | TRBJ1-4